These 24 T cell receptor beta chains were sequenced from one sample in a study of T-cell reconstitution after alpha-beta-depleted transplantation in children listed by TCRdb under 2016. What this sample's treatment or condition label stands for: allogeneic hematopoietic cell transplantation with graft depleted of TCRalphabeta T cells and CD19 B cells. Library method: PCR. Sequencing was carried out with an Illumina HiSeq 2500. Molecular barcoding was employed in the preparation of TCR libraries, with unique molecular identifiers being used to normalize TCRbeta repertoire quantification. TCRdb cleaned the public reads at Q25 with fastp, built clones with MiXCR and kept in-frame beta chains. One record per CDR3 amino acid sequence lists the most common genes and DNA. Here the sample has more than 400,000 distinct CDR3 sequences; approximately 41% occur a single time. The top ten clonotypes cover under 35% of the sample.

The material was PBMCs, obtained before TCRalphabeta/CD19-depleted stem cell transplant. These receptors were taken from a girl aged 2 to 9 with aplastic anemia, due to receive a stem cell transplant.

This chain connects TRBV10-3 to TRBJ2-7; weak D call: TRBD2 (6 bases). CDR3 length: 16 residues. In germline, CDR1 is ENHRY, CDR2 SYGVKD. V lost 3 bases, J lost 1 base, and 16 bases lay in between. The CDR3 region is CAISEVSSGGSYEQYF. The CDR3 nucleotides read TGTGCCATCAGTGAAGTCAGTAGTGGGGGGTCCTACGAGCAGTACTTC.

The gene calls are TRBV20-1 and TRBJ1-5; D gene ambiguous. The CDR3 runs 12 residues. V dropped 1 base and J dropped 13 bases, with 14 bases sitting between them. The germline CDR1 and CDR2 sequences are DFQATT and SNEGSKA (reference sequence). The CDR3 is CSARAPDFRQHF. The CDR3 nucleotides are TGCAGTGCTAGAGCCCCGGACTTTAGGCAGCATTTT.

The chain is built from TRBV20-1 and TRBJ2-3, with 11 bases aligning to TRBD2. Per germline, CDR1 DFQATT and CDR2 SNEGSKA (reference sequence). Germline trimming cut 3 bases from V and 5 bases from J; bases unmatched to any gene: 16. The CDR3 spans 18 residues. The CDR3 region has the DNA TGCAGTGCTAGGACTAGCGGGGACAGTGATTTCTGGGAAGATACGCAGTATTTT. Translating gives CSARTSGDSDFWEDTQYF.

The chain recombines TRBV20-1 with TRBJ2-1; 13 positions match TRBD2. Germline V gene data show CDR1 as DFQATT and CDR2 as SNEGSKA (reference sequence). J was trimmed by 5 bases and V by 7 bases; bases with no gene match: 5. The CDR3 has 14 residues. The CDR3 loop is CSGTGLAGNNEQFF. CDR3 nucleotide sequence: TGCAGTGGAACGGGACTAGCGGGAAACAATGAGCAGTTCTTC.

This chain connects TRBV20-1 to TRBJ2-1; TRBD2 agrees at 7 bases. J lost 4 bases, V lost 3 bases, and 3 bases had no gene match. Per germline, CDR1 DFQATT and CDR2 SNEGSKA (reference sequence). The CDR3 extends over 13 amino acids. DNA for the CDR3: TGCAGTGCTAGGGCTAGCGGTTACAATGAGCAGTTCTTC. Encoded protein: CSARASGYNEQFF.

This clonotype was counted between two and nine times. The chain recombines TRBV6-1 with TRBJ1-1; 8 positions match TRBD1. V dropped 6 bases and J dropped 2; count of bases not matched to a gene: 5. Germline V lookup: CDR1 MNHNS, CDR2 SASEGT. CDR3 length: 14 residues. CDR3 region: CASSRGQDNTEAFF. The CDR3 DNA sequence: TGTGCCAGCAGCCGGGGACAGGACAACACTGAAGCTTTCTTT.

This clonotype came up many times. The chain uses TRBV20-1 and TRBJ2-2; D is ambiguous. This CDR3 is built from 13 residues. With 4 bases removed from V and 2 bases from J, the gap between germline ends came to 8 bases. In germline, CDR1 is DFQATT, CDR2 SNEGSKA (reference sequence). In DNA, the CDR3 is TGCAGTGCTAAACCCGGAAACACCGGGGAGCTGTTTTTT. Protein sequence: CSAKPGNTGELFF.

A few counts support this clonotype. The chain links TRBV19 to TRBJ1-2; possible D gene TRBD1, 6 bases. CDR1 and CDR2 (germline): LNHDA, SQIVND (reference sequence). The CDR3 extends over 13 amino acids. Trimming left V 2 bases short and J 8 bases short, with 12 bases between. The CDR3 reads CASSITGLDGYTF. The CDR3, as DNA: TGTGCCAGTAGTATAACAGGGTTGGACGGCTACACCTTC.

This clonotype was observed many times. The chain uses TRBV27 and TRBJ2-5, with D possibly TRBD1 on 5 matching bases. Deletions cut 3 bases from V and 3 bases from J, with 11 bases between. The germline V gene has CDR1 MNHEY and CDR2 SMNVEV (reference sequence). This CDR3 spans 14 amino acids. Written as DNA, the CDR3 is TGTGCCAGCAGTTTTTTATCAGGGAAAGAGACCCAGTACTTC. Protein product: CASSFLSGKETQYF.

The genes are TRBV20-1 and TRBJ2-5, with 8 bases that match TRBD2. J lost 3 bases, V lost 1 base, and 7 bases had no gene match. This CDR3 is 15 amino acids long. Germline lookup yields CDR1 DFQATT and CDR2 SNEGSKA (reference sequence). CDR3 nucleotide sequence: TGCAGTGCTAGAGTCCAGGGACTAGGAGAAGAGACCCAGTACTTC. This sequence encodes CSARVQGLGEETQYF.

In its sample, this clonotype was seen a few times. The chain couples TRBV2 to TRBJ2-2; no clear D gene. The CDR3 length is 13 residues. V lost 6 bases, J lost 4 bases, and 9 bases lay in between. The germline gives CDR1 SNHLY, CDR2 FYNNEI. The chain's CDR3 is CASSQFLTGELFF. CDR3 DNA sequence: TGTGCCAGCAGCCAATTTCTCACCGGGGAGCTGTTTTTT.

This clonotype was counted at least ten times. V gene TRBV12-3 or TRBV12-4 combines with J gene TRBJ2-2; the D gene is possibly TRBD2 (6 bases). V lost 7 bases and J 5 bases, leaving 17 bases between the germline ends. The CDR3 consists of 15 residues. CDR3: CASKMGGTGTGELFF. The CDR3 nucleotides read TGTGCCAGCAAGATGGGCGGGACGGGGACCGGGGAGCTGTTTTTT.

The chain carries TRBV5-1 and TRBJ2-5; D uncertain. The CDR3 length is 14 residues. Germline V gene sequence: CDR1 SGHRS, CDR2 YFSETQ. Trimming took 0 bases from V and 0 from J, leaving 6 bases between them. For the CDR3, the DNA is TGCGCCAGCAGCTTGGGCACCTACCAAGAGACCCAGTACTTC. This encodes CASSLGTYQETQYF.

The CDR3 DNA reads as TGTGCCAGCGAGTGGGGGCGGGGCAATCAGCCCCAGCATTTT. Its translation is CASEWGRGNQPQHF. The chain employs TRBV2 and TRBJ1-5, with D possibly being TRBD1 (6 bases). CDR3 size: 14 residues. Germline V gene sequence: CDR1 SNHLY, CDR2 FYNNEI. V was trimmed by 8 bases and J by 2 bases, leaving 13 bases between them. Full variable domain (rest looked up from reference TRBV2 and TRBJ1-5): EPEVTQTPSHQVTQMGQEVILRCVPISNHLYFYWYRQILGQKVEFLVSFYNNEISEKSEIFDDQFSVERPDGSNFTLKIRSTKLEDSAMYFCASEWGRGNQPQHFGDGTRLSIL.

The chain uses TRBV10-2 and TRBJ2-7; TRBD2 agrees at 10 bases. The length of the CDR3 is 15 residues. The J segment lost 3 bases and the V segment lost 8 bases, leaving 10 bases of the junction unmatched. Per germline, CDR1 WSHSY and CDR2 SAAADI. The CDR3 coding sequence is TGCGCCAGCGGACCACGGACTAGCGGAAACTACGAGCAGTACTTC. As protein: CASGPRTSGNYEQYF.

This clonotype occurred once. The chain links TRBV7-2 to TRBJ2-3; TRBD1 matches 8 bases. This CDR3 is 15 amino acids long. Germline CDR1 reads SGHTA; CDR2 reads FQGNSA. With 4 bases clipped from V and 1 base from J, the junction kept 4 bases outside the gene matches. CDR3 loop: CASSSDRAGTDTQYF. The CDR3, as DNA: TGTGCCAGCAGCTCGGACAGGGCTGGCACAGATACGCAGTATTTT.

This clonotype was counted only a few times. J is TRBJ1-1 and V is TRBV6-1; 11 bases align to TRBD1. The CDR3 is 14 residues long. Germline-derived CDR1 and CDR2 are MNHNS and SASEGT. J lost 4 bases, V lost 7 bases, and 5 bases had no gene match. CDR3 DNA: TGTGCCAGCACCCGGACAGGGGGCGGCACTGAAGCTTTCTTT. This codes for CASTRTGGGTEAFF.

This chain uses TRBV11-2 with TRBJ1-5; 8 positions agree with TRBD1. The CDR3 spans 17 residues. Germline-derived CDR1 and CDR2 are SGHAT and FQNNGV. The V segment lost 5 bases and the J segment 7 bases; nucleotides outside the gene matches: 16. CDR3 DNA sequence: TGTGCCAGCAGCCCCCCCCCGACGGGACAGGTACTCCAGCCCCAGCATTTT. It codes for CASSPPPTGQVLQPQHF.

This chain links TRBV7-3 with TRBJ2-2; D is unresolved. CDR3 length: 11 residues. The germline CDR1 and CDR2 sequences are SGHTA and FQGTGA. V was trimmed by 4 bases and J by 8 bases, leaving 5 bases between them. CDR3 in amino acids: CASSSQGELFF. CDR3 bases: TGTGCCAGCAGCTCCCAGGGGGAGCTGTTTTTT.

The gene calls are TRBV20-1 and TRBJ2-2; a weak D match, TRBD1 (6 bases). Germline loops: CDR1 DFQATT, CDR2 SNEGSKA (reference sequence). This CDR3 has 15 residues. V lost 6 bases and J lost 7, with 21 bases in between. The DNA of the CDR3 is TGCAGTGCCCGCCCCCTCGACAGGCGAAGCGGGGAGCTGTTTTTT. Translating gives CSARPLDRRSGELFF.

The chain employs TRBV20-1 and TRBJ2-5, with D tentatively TRBD2 (5 bases). Germline V gives CDR1 DFQATT, CDR2 SNEGSKA (reference sequence). Trimming pared 3 bases from V and 9 bases from J, leaving 14 bases between. The CDR3 loop spans 12 amino acids. The CDR3 DNA reads TGCAGTGCTAGCTGGACTGACGAATCCCAGTACTTC. It is translated as CSASWTDESQYF.

The V and J genes are TRBV10-1 and TRBJ2-1; 8 nucleotides match TRBD2. V dropped 8 bases and J dropped 5; count of bases not matched to a gene: 14. CDR3 length: 16 amino acids. The germline V gene encodes CDR1 WNHNN and CDR2 SYGVQD (reference sequence). CDR3 nucleotides: TGCGCCAGCGAGACGTCTAACAGCGGGAGAGACAATGAGCAGTTCTTC. This translates into CASETSNSGRDNEQFF.

V and J are TRBV10-3 and TRBJ1-6; D gene ambiguous. The germline CDR1 and CDR2 sequences are ENHRY and SYGVKD. V dropped 10 bases and J dropped 5 bases, with 12 bases sitting between them. This CDR3 comprises 13 residues. Here the CDR3 reads CATGEAHNSPLHF. The CDR3 DNA sequence: TGTGCCACCGGCGAAGCCCATAATTCACCCCTCCACTTT.

The chain links TRBV20-1 to TRBJ2-5; D assignment may be TRBD1 or TRBD2 (5 bases each). CDR3 length equals 14 residues. The germline gives CDR1 DFQATT, CDR2 SNEGSKA (reference sequence). V shed 3 bases and J shed 1 base, with 12 bases lying between them. CDR3 nucleotide sequence: TGCAGTGCTAGGGGTAGGGGAGCCCAAGAGACCCAGTACTTC. It codes for CSARGRGAQETQYF.